This section outlines one T cell receptor beta chain sequence together with its context. Its specificity is unknown. The data belong to a study of beta chain features in type 1 diabetes. A heparinised blood draw that averaged about 120 mL was obtained once from each donor. Study-wide results and caveats: The question left open here concerned HLA type influencing TCRB rearrangement.

Reverse transcribing all isolated RNA meant expressed TCRB transcripts were sequenced. Assay used: immunoSEQ multiplex PCR; TCRdb lists only in-frame clones, some missing. The sample lists 450,000 to 600,000 clones, approximately 31% occurring once. V gave up 5 bases and J gave up 6 bases, with 15 bases separating them. There are 14 residues in the CDR3. Germline CDR1 reads SSHAT; CDR2 reads FNYEAQ (reference sequence). The sequence came from a man younger than 35 in good health. The chain employs TRBV7-7 and TRBJ2-3; unclear D gene. The specimen was naive CD4+ T cells from blood. The DNA of the CDR3 is TGTGCCAGCAGCCATCCCACCCTGGCGGATACGCAGTATTTT. Translated: CASSHPTLADTQYF.